Sequencing of this T cell receptor beta chain was carried out in a study of post-analysis software for immune sequencing data. Study outcomes and limitations: Included in a set of 5 or 6 TRBV segments more frequent in patients than controls were TRBV5-6, TRBV5-1 and TRBV20-1.

This clonotype was counted a few times. Its specificity is unknown. Each TCR beta cDNA library carried unique molecular identifiers. Each CDR3 protein is one row after TCRdb ran MiXCR on the PCR reads. Here the sample spans roughly 700,000 distinct CDR3 sequences, 25% to 30% being singletons. Germline CDR1 reads MNHEY; CDR2 reads SMNVEV (reference sequence). V was shortened by 6 bases and J by 5 bases, with 1 base between the two germline ends. The CDR3 consists of 9 residues. The V and J genes are TRBV27 and TRBJ2-5; D gene uncertain. The sequence came from a girl aged 5-17 years with multiple sclerosis. Sequencing input: blood. For the CDR3, the DNA is TGTGCCAGCAGGGAGACCCAGTACTTC. This gives the protein CASRETQYF.